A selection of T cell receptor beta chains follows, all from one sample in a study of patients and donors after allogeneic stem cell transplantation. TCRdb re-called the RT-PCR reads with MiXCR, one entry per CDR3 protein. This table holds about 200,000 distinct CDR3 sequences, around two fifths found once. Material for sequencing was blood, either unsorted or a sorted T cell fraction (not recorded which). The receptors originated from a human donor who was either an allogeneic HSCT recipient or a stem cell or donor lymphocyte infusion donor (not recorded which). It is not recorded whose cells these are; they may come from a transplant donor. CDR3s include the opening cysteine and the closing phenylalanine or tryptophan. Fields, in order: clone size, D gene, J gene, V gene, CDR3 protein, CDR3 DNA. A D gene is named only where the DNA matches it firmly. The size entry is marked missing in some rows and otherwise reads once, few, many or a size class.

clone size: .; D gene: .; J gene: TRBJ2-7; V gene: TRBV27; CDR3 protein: CASSPPTQIRTAGSYEQYF; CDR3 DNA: TGTGCCAGCAGTCCACCAACTCAGATTAGGACAGCCGGGTCCTACGAGCAGTACTTC
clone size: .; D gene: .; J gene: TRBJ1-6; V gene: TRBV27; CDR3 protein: CASSLWGPLGTDLNSPLHF; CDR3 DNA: TGTGCCAGCAGTTTATGGGGCCCTTTGGGGACGGATCTAAATTCACCCCTCCACTTT
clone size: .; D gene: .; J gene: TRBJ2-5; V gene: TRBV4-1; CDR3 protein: CASSQATGRETQYF; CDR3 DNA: TGCGCCAGCAGCCAAGCCACGGGACGGGAGACCCAGTACTTC
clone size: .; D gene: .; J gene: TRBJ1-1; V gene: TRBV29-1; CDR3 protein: CSVEEGRTEAFF; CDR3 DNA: TGCAGCGTCGAAGAGGGGAGGACTGAAGCTTTCTTT
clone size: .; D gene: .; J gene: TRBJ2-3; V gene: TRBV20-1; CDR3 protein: CSAFLGSTDTQYF; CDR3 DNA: TGCAGTGCGTTCCTAGGAAGCACAGATACGCAGTATTTT
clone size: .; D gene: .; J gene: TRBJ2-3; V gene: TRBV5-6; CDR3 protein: CASSLGVAGSTDTQYF; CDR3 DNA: TGTGCCAGCAGCTTGGGGGTAGCAGGCTCCACAGATACGCAGTATTTT
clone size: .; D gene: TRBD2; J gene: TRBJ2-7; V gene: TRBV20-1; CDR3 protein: CSAEAGYRQYF; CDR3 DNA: TGCAGTGCAGAAGCGGGGTATAGGCAGTACTTC
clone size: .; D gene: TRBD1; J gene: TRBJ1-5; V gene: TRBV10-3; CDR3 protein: CAISENRGHRQPQHF; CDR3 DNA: TGTGCCATCAGTGAGAACAGGGGGCATCGGCAGCCCCAGCATTTT
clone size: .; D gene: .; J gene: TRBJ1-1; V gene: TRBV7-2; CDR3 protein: CASSSYDMNTEAFF; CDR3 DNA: TGTGCCAGCAGCTCCTATGATATGAACACTGAAGCTTTCTTT
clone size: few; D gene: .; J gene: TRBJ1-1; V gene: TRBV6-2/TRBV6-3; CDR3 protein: CASSFSSGVAFF; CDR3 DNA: TGTGCCAGCAGTTTCTCGTCGGGAGTGGCTTTCTTT
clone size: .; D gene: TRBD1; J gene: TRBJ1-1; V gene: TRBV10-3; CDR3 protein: CAITRDRGRVGEAFF; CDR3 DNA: TGTGCCATCACTCGGGACAGGGGGCGAGTTGGGGAAGCTTTCTTT
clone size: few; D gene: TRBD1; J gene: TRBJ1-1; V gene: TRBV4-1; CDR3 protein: CASSYRQGRSTEAFF; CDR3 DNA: TGCGCCAGCAGCTACCGACAGGGGAGAAGCACTGAAGCTTTCTTT
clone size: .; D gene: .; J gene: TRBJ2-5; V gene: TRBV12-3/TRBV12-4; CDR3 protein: CASSLDLVGTQYF; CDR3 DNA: TGTGCCAGCAGTTTGGACCTAGTAGGGACCCAGTACTTC
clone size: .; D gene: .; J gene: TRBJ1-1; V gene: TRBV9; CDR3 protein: CASSVDPRNTEAFF; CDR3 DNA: TGTGCCAGCAGCGTAGACCCTCGGAACACTGAAGCTTTCTTT
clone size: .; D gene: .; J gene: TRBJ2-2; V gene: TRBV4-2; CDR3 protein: CASSLQGNTGELFF; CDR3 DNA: TGTGCCAGCAGCTTACAGGGGAACACCGGGGAGCTGTTTTTT
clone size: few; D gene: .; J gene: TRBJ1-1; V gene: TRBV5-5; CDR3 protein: CASSLGQTSRNTEAFF; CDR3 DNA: TGTGCCAGCAGCTTGGGACAGACTAGTCGGAACACTGAAGCTTTCTTT
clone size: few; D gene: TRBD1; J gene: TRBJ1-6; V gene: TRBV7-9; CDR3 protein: CASSSGDRGNSPLHF; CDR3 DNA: TGTGCCAGCAGCTCCGGGGACAGGGGTAATTCACCCCTCCACTTT
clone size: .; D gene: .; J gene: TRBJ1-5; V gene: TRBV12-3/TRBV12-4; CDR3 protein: CASSLRRANQPQHF; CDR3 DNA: TGTGCCAGCAGTTTGCGGAGGGCCAATCAGCCCCAGCATTTT
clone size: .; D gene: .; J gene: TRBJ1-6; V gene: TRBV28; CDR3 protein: CASSLPGHFNSPLHF; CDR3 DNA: TGTGCCAGCAGTTTACCCGGACATTTCAATTCACCCCTCCACTTT
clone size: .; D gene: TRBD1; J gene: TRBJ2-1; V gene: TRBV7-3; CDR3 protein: CASSPRQGPYNEQFF; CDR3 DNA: TGTGCCAGCAGCCCCCGACAGGGACCCTACAATGAGCAGTTCTTC
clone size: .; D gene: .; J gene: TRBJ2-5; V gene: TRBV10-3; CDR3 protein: CAISVRAQETQYF; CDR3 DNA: TGTGCCATCAGTGTCCGGGCCCAAGAGACCCAGTACTTC
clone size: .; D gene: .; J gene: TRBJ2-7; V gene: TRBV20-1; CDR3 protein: CSATPGRAGEQYF; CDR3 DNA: TGCAGTGCTACCCCAGGCAGGGCAGGCGAGCAGTACTTC
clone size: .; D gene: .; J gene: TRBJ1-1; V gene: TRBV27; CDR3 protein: CASSDSSGVTTEAFF; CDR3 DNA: TGTGCCAGCAGTGACTCCTCCGGGGTTACCACTGAAGCTTTCTTT
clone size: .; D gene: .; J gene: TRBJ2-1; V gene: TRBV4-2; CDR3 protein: CASSQDVGGVHNEQFF; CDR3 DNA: TGTGCCAGCAGCCAAGATGTCGGGGGAGTTCACAATGAGCAGTTCTTC
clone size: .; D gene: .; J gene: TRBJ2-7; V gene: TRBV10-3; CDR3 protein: CAIRRDGLYEQYF; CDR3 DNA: TGTGCCATCAGGCGGGACGGACTCTACGAGCAGTACTTC
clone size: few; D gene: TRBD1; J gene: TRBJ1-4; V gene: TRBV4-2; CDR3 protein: CASSLPEGATTNEKLFF; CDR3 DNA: TGTGCCAGCAGCCTTCCGGAGGGGGCAACAACTAATGAAAAACTGTTTTTT
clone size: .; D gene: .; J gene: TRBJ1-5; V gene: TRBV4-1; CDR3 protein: CASSQESPGNQPQHF; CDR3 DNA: TGCGCCAGCAGCCAAGAAAGTCCGGGCAATCAGCCCCAGCATTTT
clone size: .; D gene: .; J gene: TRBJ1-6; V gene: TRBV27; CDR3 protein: CATKTGSSYNSPLHF; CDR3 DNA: TGTGCCACCAAAACAGGGAGCTCCTATAATTCACCCCTCCACTTT
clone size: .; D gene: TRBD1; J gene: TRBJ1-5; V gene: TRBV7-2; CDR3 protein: CASSTAGPGQGSNQPQHF; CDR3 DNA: TGTGCCAGCAGTACCGCCGGGCCGGGACAGGGGAGCAATCAGCCCCAGCATTTT
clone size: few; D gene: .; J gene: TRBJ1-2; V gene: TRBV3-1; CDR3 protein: CASSQVGGYGYTF; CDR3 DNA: TGTGCCAGCAGCCAAGTCGGGGGCTATGGCTACACCTTC
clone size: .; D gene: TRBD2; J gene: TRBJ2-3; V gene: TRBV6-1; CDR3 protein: CASSETIIIAGSSTDTQYF; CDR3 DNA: TGTGCCAGCAGTGAGACGATAATCATAGCGGGATCTAGCACAGATACGCAGTATTTT
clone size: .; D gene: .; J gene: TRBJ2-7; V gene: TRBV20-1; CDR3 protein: CSASEGSDYEQYF; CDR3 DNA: TGCAGTGCTAGTGAAGGGAGCGATTACGAGCAGTACTTC
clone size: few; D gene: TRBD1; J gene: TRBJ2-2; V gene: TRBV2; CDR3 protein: CASNGQGYTGELFF; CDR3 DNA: TGTGCCAGCAACGGACAGGGGTACACCGGGGAGCTGTTTTTT
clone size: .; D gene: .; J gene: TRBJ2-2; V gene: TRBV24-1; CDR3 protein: CATSGTPYGELFF; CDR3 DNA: TGTGCCACCAGTGGGACACCCTACGGGGAGCTGTTTTTT